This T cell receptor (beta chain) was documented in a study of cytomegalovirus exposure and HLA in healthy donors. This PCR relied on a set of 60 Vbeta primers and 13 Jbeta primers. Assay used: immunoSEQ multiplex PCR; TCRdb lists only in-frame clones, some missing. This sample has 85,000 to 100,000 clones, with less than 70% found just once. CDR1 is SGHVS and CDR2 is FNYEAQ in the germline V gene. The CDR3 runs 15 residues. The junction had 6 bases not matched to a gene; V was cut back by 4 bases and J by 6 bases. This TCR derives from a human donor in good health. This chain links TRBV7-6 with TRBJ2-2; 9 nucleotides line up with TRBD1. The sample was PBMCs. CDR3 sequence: CASSYEQGASGELFF. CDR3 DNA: TGTGCCAGCAGCTACGAACAGGGGGCATCCGGGGAGCTGTTTTTT.